The rows below give T cell receptor beta chains drawn from one sample of a study of cytomegalovirus exposure and HLA in healthy donors. The assay was immunoSEQ multiplex PCR, and TCRdb's table has in-frame clones only and misses some. The table records around 200,000 clones, about 86% of them present only once. The sequencing input was PBMCs. The receptors were sampled from a woman aged 18-29 years in good health and CMV-seropositive. CDR3s include the opening cysteine and the closing phenylalanine or tryptophan.

V,J,CDR3
TRBV5-7,TRBJ2-2,CASSLSGTGELFF
TRBV19,TRBJ1-1,CASSGQGNTEAFF
TRBV5-1,TRBJ2-7,CASSNRQVPYEQYF
TRBV7-2,TRBJ2-3,CASSLETSGTSTDTQYF
TRBV11-2,TRBJ2-6,CASSVPGVTGANVLTF
TRBV18,TRBJ2-2,CASPRTNTGELFF
TRBV7-2,TRBJ1-3,CASSPGHANSGNTIYF
TRBV7-8,TRBJ1-1,CASSLIIGATEAFF
TRBV18,TRBJ2-2,CASSALQDIDTGELFF
TRBV4-1,TRBJ1-2,CASSRGTGDGYTF
TRBV5-1,TRBJ2-1,CASSRTDNEQFF
TRBV7-7,TRBJ2-3,CASSLSGGTDTQYF
TRBV28,TRBJ1-2,CASRWPQGVYGYTF
TRBV5-1,TRBJ1-2,CASSLPQTTGYTF
TRBV9,TRBJ2-1,CASSVVSGGAVGYNEQFF
TRBV6-4,TRBJ1-1,CASSKGVNTEAFF
TRBV7-8,TRBJ2-2,CASSLALLTGELFF
TRBV9,TRBJ2-1,CASSVDSPSGYNEQFF
TRBV14,TRBJ1-2,CASSQRTGRIPGGYTF
TRBV6-5,TRBJ1-5,CASSATKSQPQHF
TRBV10-1,TRBJ2-2,CASSKQGGPNTGELFF
TRBV2,TRBJ2-1,CASSPKTSGGAHEQFF
TRBV4-2,TRBJ2-7,CASSQPRGEQYF
TRBV2,TRBJ2-1,CASSVPGQGGDEQFF
TRBV5-4,TRBJ2-7,CASSLAGTGFAEQYF
TRBV9,TRBJ2-2,CASSATLAGGNTGELFF
TRBV2,TRBJ2-5,CASRDGTYQETQYF